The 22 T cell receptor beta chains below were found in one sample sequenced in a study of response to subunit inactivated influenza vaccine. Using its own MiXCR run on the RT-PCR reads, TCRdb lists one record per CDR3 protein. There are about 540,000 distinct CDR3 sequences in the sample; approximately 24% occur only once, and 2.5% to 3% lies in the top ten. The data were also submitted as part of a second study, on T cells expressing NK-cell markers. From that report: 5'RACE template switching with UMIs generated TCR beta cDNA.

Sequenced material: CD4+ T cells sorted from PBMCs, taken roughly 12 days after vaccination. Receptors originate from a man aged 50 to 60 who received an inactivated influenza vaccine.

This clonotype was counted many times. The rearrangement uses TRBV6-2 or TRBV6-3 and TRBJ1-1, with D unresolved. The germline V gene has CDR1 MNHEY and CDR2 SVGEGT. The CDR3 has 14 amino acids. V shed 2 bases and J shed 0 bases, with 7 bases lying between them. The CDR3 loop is CASSYMLLNTEAFF. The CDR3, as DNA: TGTGCCAGCAGTTACATGTTGCTGAACACTGAAGCTTTCTTT.

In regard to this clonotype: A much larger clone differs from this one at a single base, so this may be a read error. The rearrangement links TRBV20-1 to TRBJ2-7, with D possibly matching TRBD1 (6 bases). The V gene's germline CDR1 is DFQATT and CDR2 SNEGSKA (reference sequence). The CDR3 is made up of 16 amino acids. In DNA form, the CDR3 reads TGCAATGCTTCTGGACAGCCAAACGGTGCTCCGTACGAGCAGTACTTC. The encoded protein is CNASGQPNGAPYEQYF.

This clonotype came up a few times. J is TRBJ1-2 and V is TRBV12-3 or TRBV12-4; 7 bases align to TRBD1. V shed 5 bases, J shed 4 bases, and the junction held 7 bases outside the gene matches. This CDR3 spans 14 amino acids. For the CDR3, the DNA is TGTGCCAGCAGTCATACAGGGGTAGGCTATGGCTACACCTTC. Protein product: CASSHTGVGYGYTF.

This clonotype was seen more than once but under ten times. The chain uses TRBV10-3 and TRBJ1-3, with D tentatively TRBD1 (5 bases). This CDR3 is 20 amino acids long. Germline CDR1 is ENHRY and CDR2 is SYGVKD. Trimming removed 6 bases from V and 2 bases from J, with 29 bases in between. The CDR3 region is CAISEDTVYRPTLAGNTIYF. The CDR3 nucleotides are TGTGCCATCAGCGAGGACACCGTATACCGGCCCACTCTTGCTGGAAACACCATATATTTT.

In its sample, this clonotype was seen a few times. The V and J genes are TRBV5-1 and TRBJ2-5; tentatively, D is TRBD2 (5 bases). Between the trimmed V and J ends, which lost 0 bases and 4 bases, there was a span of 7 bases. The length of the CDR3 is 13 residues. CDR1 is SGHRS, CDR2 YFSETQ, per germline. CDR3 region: CASSLESGETQYF. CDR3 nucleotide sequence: TGCGCCAGCAGCTTGGAGAGCGGAGAGACCCAGTACTTC.

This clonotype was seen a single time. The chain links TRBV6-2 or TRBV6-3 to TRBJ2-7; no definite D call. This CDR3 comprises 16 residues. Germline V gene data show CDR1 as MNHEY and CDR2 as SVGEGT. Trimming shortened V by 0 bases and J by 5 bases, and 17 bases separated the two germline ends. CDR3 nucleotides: TGTGCCAGCAGTTACTCAAGACTTGTCGTGGCAGACGAGCAGTACTTC. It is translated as CASSYSRLVVADEQYF.

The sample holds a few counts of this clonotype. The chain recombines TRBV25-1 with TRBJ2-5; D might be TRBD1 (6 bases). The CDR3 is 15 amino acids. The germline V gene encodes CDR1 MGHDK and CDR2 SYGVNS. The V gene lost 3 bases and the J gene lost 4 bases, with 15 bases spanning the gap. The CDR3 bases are TGTGCCAGCAGTGATACAGGGTCGTCAGCAGAGACCCAGTACTTC. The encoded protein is CASSDTGSSAETQYF.

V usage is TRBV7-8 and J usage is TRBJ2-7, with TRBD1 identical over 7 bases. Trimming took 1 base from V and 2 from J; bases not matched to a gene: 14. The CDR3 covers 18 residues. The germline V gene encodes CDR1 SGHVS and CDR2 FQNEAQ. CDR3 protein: CASSLGERGRSTPYEQYF. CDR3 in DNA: TGTGCCAGCAGCTTAGGCGAGAGGGGGCGCAGTACTCCCTACGAGCAGTACTTC.

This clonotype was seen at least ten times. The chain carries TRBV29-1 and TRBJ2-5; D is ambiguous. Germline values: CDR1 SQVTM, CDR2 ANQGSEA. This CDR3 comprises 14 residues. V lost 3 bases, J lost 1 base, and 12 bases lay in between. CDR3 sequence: CSVDLLLPQETQYF. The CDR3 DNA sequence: TGCAGCGTTGACTTACTGCTACCCCAAGAGACCCAGTACTTC.

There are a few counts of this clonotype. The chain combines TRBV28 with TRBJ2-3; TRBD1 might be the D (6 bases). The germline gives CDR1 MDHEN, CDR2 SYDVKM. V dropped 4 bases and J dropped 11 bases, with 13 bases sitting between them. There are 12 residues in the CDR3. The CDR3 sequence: CASSYPGAKQYF. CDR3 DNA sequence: TGTGCCAGCAGTTACCCAGGGGCGAAGCAGTATTTT.

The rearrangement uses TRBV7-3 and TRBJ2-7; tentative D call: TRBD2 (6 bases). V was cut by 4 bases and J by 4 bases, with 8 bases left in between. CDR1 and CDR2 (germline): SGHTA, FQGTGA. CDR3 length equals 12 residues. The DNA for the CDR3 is TGTGCCAGCAGCTCGACTAGATACGAGCAGTACTTC. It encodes CASSSTRYEQYF. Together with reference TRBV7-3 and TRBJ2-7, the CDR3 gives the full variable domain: GAGVSQTPSNKVTEKGKYVELRCDPISGHTALYWYRQSLGQGPEFLIYFQGTGAADDSGLPNDRFFAVRPEGSVSTLKIQRTERGDSAVYLCASSSTRYEQYFGPGTRLTVT.

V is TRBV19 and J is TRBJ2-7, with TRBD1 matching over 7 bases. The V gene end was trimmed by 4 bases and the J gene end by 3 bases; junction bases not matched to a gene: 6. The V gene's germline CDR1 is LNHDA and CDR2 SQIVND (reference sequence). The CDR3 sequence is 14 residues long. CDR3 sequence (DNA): TGTGCCAGTAGTAGACAGGGTGCGAACTACGAGCAGTACTTC. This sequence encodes CASSRQGANYEQYF.

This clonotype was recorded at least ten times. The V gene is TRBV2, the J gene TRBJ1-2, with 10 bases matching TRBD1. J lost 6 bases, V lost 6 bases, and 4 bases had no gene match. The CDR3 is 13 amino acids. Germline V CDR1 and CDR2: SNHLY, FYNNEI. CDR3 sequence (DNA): TGTGCCAGCAGCCGGGACAGGGGTGATGGCTACACCTTC. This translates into CASSRDRGDGYTF. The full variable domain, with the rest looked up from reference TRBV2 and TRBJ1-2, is EPEVTQTPSHQVTQMGQEVILRCVPISNHLYFYWYRQILGQKVEFLVSFYNNEISEKSEIFDDQFSVERPDGSNFTLKIRSTKLEDSAMYFCASSRDRGDGYTFGSGTRLTVV.

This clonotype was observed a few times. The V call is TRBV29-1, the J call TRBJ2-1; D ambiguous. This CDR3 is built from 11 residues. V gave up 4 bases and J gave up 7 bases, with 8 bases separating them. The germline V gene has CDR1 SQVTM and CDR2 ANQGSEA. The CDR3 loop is CSVAPLNEQFF. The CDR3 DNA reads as TGCAGCGTTGCACCCCTGAATGAGCAGTTCTTC.

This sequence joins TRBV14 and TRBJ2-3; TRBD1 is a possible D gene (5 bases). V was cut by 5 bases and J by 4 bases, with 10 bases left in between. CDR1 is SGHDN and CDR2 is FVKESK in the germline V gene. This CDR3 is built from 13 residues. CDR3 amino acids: CASSFRVSDTQYF. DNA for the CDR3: TGTGCCAGCAGCTTCAGGGTCTCAGATACGCAGTATTTT.

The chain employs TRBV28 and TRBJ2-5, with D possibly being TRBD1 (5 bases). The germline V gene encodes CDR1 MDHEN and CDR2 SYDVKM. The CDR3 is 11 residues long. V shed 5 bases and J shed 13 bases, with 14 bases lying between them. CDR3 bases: TGTGCCAGCAGTCCGAGACAGTCCCTGTACTTC. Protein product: CASSPRQSLYF.

The CDR3 here is CASSWGPMDNSPLHF. CDR3 bases: TGTGCCAGCAGCTGGGGGCCGATGGATAATTCACCCCTCCACTTT. The chain couples TRBV5-5 to TRBJ1-6, with TRBD1 as a possible D gene (6 bases). Trimming took off 3 bases at V and 5 bases at J, with 12 bases between the two ends. Germline V lookup: CDR1 SGHKS, CDR2 YYEKEE (reference sequence). There are 15 residues in the CDR3.

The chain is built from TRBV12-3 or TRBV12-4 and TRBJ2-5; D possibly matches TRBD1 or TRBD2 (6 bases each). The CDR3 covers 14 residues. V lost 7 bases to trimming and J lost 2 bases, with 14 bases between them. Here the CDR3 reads CASNPRGPQETQYF. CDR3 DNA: TGTGCCAGCAACCCCCGGGGGCCGCAAGAGACCCAGTACTTC.

The CDR3 sequence: CASSWGPADTQYF. The CDR3 nucleotides read TGTGCCAGCAGTTGGGGACCAGCAGATACGCAGTATTTT. The rearrangement links TRBV7-9 to TRBJ2-3; D may correspond to TRBD1 or TRBD2 (5 bases each). This CDR3 is 13 amino acids long. The ends were cut back, 6 bases at V and 4 bases at J, with 11 bases in the middle. CDR1 and CDR2 (germline): SEHNR, FQNEAQ (reference sequence).

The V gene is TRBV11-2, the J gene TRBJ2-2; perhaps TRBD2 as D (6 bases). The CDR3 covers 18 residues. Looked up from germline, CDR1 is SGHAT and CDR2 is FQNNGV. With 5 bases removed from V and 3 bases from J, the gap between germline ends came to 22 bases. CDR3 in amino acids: CASSVKTGTSIDTGELFF. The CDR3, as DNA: TGTGCCAGCAGCGTCAAAACCGGGACTTCTATCGACACCGGGGAGCTGTTTTTT.

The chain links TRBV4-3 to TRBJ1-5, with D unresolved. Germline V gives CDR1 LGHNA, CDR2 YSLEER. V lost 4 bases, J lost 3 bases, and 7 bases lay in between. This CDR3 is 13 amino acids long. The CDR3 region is CASSRDLNQPQHF. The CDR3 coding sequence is TGCGCCAGCAGCCGCGACCTCAATCAGCCCCAGCATTTT.

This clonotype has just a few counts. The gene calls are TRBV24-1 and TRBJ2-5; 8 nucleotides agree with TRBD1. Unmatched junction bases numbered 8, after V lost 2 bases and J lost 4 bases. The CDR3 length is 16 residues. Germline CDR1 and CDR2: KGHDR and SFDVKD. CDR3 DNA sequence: TGTGCCACCAGTGATTCCCGGACAGGGCAGCCAGAGACCCAGTACTTC. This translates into CATSDSRTGQPETQYF.